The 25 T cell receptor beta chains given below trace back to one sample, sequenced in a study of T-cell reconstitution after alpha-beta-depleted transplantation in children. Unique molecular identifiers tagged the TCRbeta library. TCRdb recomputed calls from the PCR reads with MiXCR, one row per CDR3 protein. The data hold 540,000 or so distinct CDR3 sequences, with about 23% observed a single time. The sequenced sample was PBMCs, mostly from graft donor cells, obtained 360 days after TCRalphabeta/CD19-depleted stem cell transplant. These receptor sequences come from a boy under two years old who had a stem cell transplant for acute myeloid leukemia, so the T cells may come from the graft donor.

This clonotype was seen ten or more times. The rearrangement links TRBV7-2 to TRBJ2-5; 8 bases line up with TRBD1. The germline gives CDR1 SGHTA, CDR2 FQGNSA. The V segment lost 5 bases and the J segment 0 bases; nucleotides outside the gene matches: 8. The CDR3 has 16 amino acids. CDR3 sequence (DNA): TGTGCCAGCAGCCCCCCCGGGACAGGCGACCAAGAGACCCAGTACTTC. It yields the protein CASSPPGTGDQETQYF.

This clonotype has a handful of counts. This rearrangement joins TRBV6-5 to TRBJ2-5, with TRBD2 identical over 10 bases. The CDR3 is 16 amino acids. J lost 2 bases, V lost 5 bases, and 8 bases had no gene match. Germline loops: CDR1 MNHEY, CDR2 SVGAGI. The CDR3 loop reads CASSNFFSGGQETQYF. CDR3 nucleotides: TGTGCCAGCAGTAATTTTTTTAGCGGGGGGCAAGAGACCCAGTACTTC.

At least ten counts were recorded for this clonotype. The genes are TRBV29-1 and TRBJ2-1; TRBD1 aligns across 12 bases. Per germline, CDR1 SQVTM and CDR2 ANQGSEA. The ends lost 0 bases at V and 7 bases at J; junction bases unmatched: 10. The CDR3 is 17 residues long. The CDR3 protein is CSVEDLSGDRGLNEQFF. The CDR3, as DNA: TGCAGCGTTGAAGATCTATCGGGGGACAGGGGGCTAAATGAGCAGTTCTTC.

In DNA, the CDR3 is TGTGCCAGTCGGGGGGGCCTTGAGACCCAGTACTTC. Translated, it gives CASRGGLETQYF. The J gene is TRBJ2-5, the V gene TRBV27, with 8 bases matching TRBD2. Germline-derived CDR1 and CDR2 are MNHEY and SMNVEV (reference sequence). The CDR3 totals 12 residues. V gave up 9 bases and J gave up 5 bases; unmatched junction bases: 5.

The CDR3 region is CASRQLSQETQYF. The CDR3 bases are TGTGCCAGCAGGCAGTTATCCCAAGAGACCCAGTACTTC. The chain links TRBV6-1 to TRBJ2-5; no reliable D call. CDR1 MNHNS and CDR2 SASEGT come from the germline V gene. The CDR3 covers 13 residues. Trimming stripped 6 bases from V and 1 base from J, with 9 bases between.

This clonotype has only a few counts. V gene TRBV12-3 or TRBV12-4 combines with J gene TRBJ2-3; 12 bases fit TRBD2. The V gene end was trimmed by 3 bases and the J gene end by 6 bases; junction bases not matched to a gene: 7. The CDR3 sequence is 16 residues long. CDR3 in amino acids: CASSFALAGGRDTQYF. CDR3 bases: TGTGCCAGCAGTTTCGCCCTAGCGGGGGGGCGTGATACGCAGTATTTT.

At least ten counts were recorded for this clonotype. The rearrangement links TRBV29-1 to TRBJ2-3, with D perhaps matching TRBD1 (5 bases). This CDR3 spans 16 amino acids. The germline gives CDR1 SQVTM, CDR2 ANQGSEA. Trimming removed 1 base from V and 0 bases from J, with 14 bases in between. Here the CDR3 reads CSVEVQATSSTDTQYF. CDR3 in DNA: TGCAGCGTTGAAGTACAGGCAACCTCTAGCACAGATACGCAGTATTTT.

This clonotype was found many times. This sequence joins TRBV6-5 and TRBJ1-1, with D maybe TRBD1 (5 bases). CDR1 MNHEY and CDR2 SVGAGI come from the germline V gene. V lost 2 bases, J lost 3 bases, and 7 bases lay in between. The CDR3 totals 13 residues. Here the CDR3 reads CASSYRGDTEAFF. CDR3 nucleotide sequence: TGTGCCAGCAGTTACAGGGGTGACACTGAAGCTTTCTTT.

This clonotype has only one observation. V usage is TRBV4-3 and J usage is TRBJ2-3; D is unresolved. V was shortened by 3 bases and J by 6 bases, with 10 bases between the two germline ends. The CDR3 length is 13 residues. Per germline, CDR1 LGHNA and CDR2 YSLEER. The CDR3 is CASSQSFPDTQYF. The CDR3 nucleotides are TGCGCCAGCAGCCAGTCATTTCCCGATACGCAGTATTTT.

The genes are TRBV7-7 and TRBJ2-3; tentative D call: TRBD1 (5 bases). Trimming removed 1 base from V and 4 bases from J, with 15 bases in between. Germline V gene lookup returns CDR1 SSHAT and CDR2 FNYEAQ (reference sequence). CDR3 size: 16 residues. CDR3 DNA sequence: TGTGCCAGCAGCTTAGGCCCGGCAGGGTCGGCAGATACGCAGTATTTT. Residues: CASSLGPAGSADTQYF.

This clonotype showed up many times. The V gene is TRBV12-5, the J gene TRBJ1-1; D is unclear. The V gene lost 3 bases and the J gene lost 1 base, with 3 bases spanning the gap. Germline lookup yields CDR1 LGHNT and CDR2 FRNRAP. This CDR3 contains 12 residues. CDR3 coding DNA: TGTGCTAGTGGTTTAGAGAACACTGAAGCTTTCTTT. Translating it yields CASGLENTEAFF.

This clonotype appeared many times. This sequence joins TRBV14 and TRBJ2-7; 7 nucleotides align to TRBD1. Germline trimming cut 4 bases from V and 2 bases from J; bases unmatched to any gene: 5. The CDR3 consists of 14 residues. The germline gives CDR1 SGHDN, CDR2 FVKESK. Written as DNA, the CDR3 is TGTGCCAGCAGCCGACAGGGAAGGGCCTACGAGCAGTACGTC. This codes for CASSRQGRAYEQYV.

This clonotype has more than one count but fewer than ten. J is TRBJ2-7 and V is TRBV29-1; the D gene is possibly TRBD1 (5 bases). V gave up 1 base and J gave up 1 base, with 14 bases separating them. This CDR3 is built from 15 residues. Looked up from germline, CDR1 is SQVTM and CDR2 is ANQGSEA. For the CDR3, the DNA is TGCAGCGTTGAAGTGGTCAGGGAAAGGTCCTACGAGCAGTACTTC. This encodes CSVEVVRERSYEQYF.

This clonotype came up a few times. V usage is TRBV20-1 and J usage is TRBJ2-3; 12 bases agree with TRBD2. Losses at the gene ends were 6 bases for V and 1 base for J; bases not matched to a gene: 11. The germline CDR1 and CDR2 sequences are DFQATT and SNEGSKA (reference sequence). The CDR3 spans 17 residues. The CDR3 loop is CSASGLAGTVGTDTQYF. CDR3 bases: TGCAGTGCAAGCGGACTAGCGGGGACCGTCGGCACAGATACGCAGTATTTT.

The CDR3 region is CSALTPGAYEQYV. The CDR3 DNA is TGCAGTGCCCTCACCCCGGGAGCCTACGAGCAGTACGTC. J is TRBJ2-7 and V is TRBV20-1, with D possibly TRBD2 on 6 matching bases. The CDR3 is 13 amino acids. The germline V gene has CDR1 DFQATT and CDR2 SNEGSKA (reference sequence). Trimming stripped 6 bases from V and 2 bases from J, with 14 bases between.

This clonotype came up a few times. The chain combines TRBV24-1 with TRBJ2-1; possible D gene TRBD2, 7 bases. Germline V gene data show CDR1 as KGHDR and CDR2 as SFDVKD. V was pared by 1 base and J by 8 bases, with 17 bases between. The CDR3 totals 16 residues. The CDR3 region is CATSDFKGGAVDEQFF. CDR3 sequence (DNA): TGTGCCACCAGTGATTTCAAGGGGGGGGCCGTTGATGAGCAGTTCTTC.

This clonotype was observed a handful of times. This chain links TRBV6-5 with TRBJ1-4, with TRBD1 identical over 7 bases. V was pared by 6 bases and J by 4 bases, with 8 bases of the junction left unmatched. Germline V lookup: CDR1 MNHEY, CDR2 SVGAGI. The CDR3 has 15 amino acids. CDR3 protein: CASSRQGGLNEKLFF. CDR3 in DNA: TGTGCCAGCAGCCGACAGGGCGGGCTTAATGAAAAACTGTTTTTT.

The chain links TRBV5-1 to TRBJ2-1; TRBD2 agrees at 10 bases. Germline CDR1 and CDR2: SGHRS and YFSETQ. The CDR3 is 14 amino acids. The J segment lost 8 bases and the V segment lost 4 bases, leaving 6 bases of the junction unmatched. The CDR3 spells CASSGIAGGYEQFF. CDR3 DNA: TGCGCCAGCAGCGGTATAGCGGGGGGATATGAGCAGTTCTTC.

Here the CDR3 DNA reads TGTGCCAGCAGAAAGACAGGGGTGGTCGCCATATATTTT. Translating gives CASRKTGVVAIYF. This rearrangement joins TRBV28 to TRBJ1-3, with 8 bases that match TRBD1. Unmatched junction bases numbered 9, after V lost 6 bases and J lost 11 bases. The CDR3 is 13 residues long. Germline V gives CDR1 MDHEN, CDR2 SYDVKM.

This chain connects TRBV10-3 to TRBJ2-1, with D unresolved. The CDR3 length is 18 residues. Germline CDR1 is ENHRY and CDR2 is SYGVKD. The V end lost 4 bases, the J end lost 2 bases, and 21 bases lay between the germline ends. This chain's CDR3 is CAISGGVGDFTTYNEQFF. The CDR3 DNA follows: TGTGCCATCAGTGGAGGAGTTGGGGATTTTACCACCTACAATGAGCAGTTCTTC.

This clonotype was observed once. CDR3 nucleotides: TGTGCCAGCAGTTACAGGTCCCAAGGGGGCCGGGGGGATACGCAGTATTTT. This codes for CASSYRSQGGRGDTQYF. This chain links TRBV6-5 with TRBJ2-3; a weak D match, TRBD1 (7 bases). V was trimmed by 2 bases and J by 6 bases, leaving 21 bases between them. CDR3 size: 17 residues. Germline V gene data show CDR1 as MNHEY and CDR2 as SVGAGI.

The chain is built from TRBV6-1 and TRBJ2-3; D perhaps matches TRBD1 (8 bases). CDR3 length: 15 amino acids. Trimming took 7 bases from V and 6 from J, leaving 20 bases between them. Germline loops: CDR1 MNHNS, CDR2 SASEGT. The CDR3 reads CASKYGGTGPDTQYF. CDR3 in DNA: TGTGCCAGCAAATACGGGGGGACAGGACCCGATACGCAGTATTTT.

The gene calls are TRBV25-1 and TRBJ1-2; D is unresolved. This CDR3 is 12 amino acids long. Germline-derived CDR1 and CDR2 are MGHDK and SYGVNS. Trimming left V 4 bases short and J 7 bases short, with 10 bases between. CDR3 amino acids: CASSASAAGYTF. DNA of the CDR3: TGTGCCAGCAGTGCATCCGCAGCTGGCTACACCTTC.

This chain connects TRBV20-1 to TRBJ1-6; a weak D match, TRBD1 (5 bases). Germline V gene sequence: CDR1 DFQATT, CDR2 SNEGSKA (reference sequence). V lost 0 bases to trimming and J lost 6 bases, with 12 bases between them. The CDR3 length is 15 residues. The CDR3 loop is CSAREGLWANSPLHF. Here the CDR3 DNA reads TGCAGTGCTAGAGAGGGACTTTGGGCTAATTCACCCCTCCACTTT.

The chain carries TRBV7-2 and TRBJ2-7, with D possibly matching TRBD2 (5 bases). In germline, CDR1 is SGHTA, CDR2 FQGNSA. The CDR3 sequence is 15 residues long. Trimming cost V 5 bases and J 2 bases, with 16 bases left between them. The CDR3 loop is CASSPGLVATYEQYF. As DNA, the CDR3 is TGTGCCAGCAGCCCGGGGTTGGTAGCCACCTACGAGCAGTACTTC.